This TCR beta chain was retrieved from a study of blood T cell repertoires in COVID-19 (dated by TCRdb to about 2020). For context, the study as a whole: Collaborator samples came from the United States, Italy and Spain and covered acute and convalescent phases of COVID-19. The material from the prospective study consisted of cDNA or gDNA derived from T cells, B-cell-depleted T cells, or PBMCs. Deeply sampled blood TCRbeta repertoires from subjects exposed to, actively infected with, or recovered from COVID-19 were included in the dataset. A freely available public database, intended as a resource for researchers studying the immune response to SARS-CoV-2, is where the repertoires were released. The samples were drawn from the first 160 participants of the ongoing ImmuneRACE study and from over a thousand subjects provided by 6 global collaborators. The sample metadata nearly always contained a de-identified subject ID, COVID-19 status, age in years and sex. Where available, HLA class I and class II types were taken from metadata supplied by the sample provider and were not determined by assay-based typing. Here is what the overall study found, with its caveats: How much clinical and demographic metadata was included differed by source and by participant, and the metadata was provided uncurated.

TCRbeta CDR3 regions were amplified from genomic DNA using the immunoSEQ Assay, a bias-controlled multiplex PCR. Per the original workflow: Nucleated cell counts per sample were estimated from amplification of reference gene primers within the assay. Sequence reads were collapsed and filtered to measure the absolute abundance of every unique TCRbeta CDR3 rearrangement. For each sample, productive Simpson clonality was calculated as the square root of Simpson's diversity index across productive rearrangements. Here the immuneACCESS table is served through TCRdb, limited to in-frame sequences with V and J called. Missing clones are a known gap in these copies; in checked studies unresolved V genes cover under half, and the rest lacks a known reason. V, J and clone size are taken as reported in that table, and D and trimming were inferred from the DNA itself. Here the sample has 270,000 or so clones; approximately 90% occur a single time. Together, the top ten hold approximately 4.3% of the sample.

Collaborating institutions collected whole blood in K2EDTA tubes following their own protocols. Collaborator samples were shipped for TCRbeta analysis as frozen whole blood, isolated PBMCs, or DNA extracted from either sample type. Note on this clone: Its antigen has not been determined. No base quality values were provided; no much bigger clone lies one nucleotide off.

This sequence was found in a man aged 40-50 years with acute or convalescent COVID-19. Sequencing input: peripheral blood.

The CDR3 corresponds to CASSPYTGDNSPLHF. In nucleotide form, the sequence is TGTGCCAGCTCACCATACACAGGGGATAATTCACCCCTCCACTTT. Here the chain combines TRBV18 and TRBJ1-6, and 7 junctional nucleotides match TRBD1. The CDR3 runs 15 residues from the cysteine to the phenylalanine. CDR3 DNA is the only sequence kept; it has 45 bases, read in frame from the first base. Germline trimming amounts to 2 bases on V and 5 bases on J, with 3 as the count of junction bases outside the gene matches. Looking up the germline V gene yields CDR1 KGHSH and CDR2 LQKENI.